This T cell receptor beta chain is drawn from a study of T cell responses to AZD1222 COVID-19 vaccine. Per germline, CDR1 LNHDA and CDR2 SQIVND (reference sequence). This CDR3 is built from 13 residues. With 4 bases removed from V and 1 base from J, the gap between germline ends came to 7 bases. In regard to this clone: Its antigen remains unidentified.

Study-wide findings and caveats: The study sampled repertoires only after the peak T cell response. White British ancestry dominated among donors, who included more females, and clonal diversity was possibly underestimated. Spike-specific TCR breadth and depth grew following two AZD1222 doses.

Sequencing used immunoSEQ multiplex PCR; TCRdb keeps in-frame clones, though not all of them. The sample has around 140,000 clones, 85% seen once. The receptor's source is an adult who received the MenACWY meningococcal vaccine as a control. The V call is TRBV19, the J call TRBJ1-2; weak D call: TRBD1 (5 bases). This specimen was peripheral blood, taken 28 days after the second dose of the MenACWY control vaccine. CDR3 sequence: CASSRDGNYGYTF. The CDR3 DNA reads as TGTGCCAGTAGTAGGGACGGTAACTATGGCTACACCTTC. Based on the CDR3 plus reference TRBV19 and TRBJ1-2, the full variable domain is DGGITQSPKYLFRKEGQNVTLSCEQNLNHDAMYWYRQDPGQGLRLIYYSQIVNDFQKGDIAEGYSVSREKKESFPLTVTSAQKNPTAFYLCASSRDGNYGYTFGSGTRLTVV.